Following are 22 T cell receptor beta chains from one sample sequenced in a study of T-cell memory formation after mild COVID-19. TCRdb re-called the 5' RACE reads with MiXCR, one entry per CDR3 protein. The repertoire has 350,000 to 450,000 distinct CDR3 sequences, 20% of them found once; the top ten carry around 8.4%. The source material was PBMCs or a T cell subset sorted from them (not recorded which). The receptor source for this set is an adult woman who had mild COVID-19 (a few samples of this study predate the infection). Cell type and time point are not known.

The chain couples TRBV5-6 to TRBJ2-7, with 7 bases fitting TRBD2. The CDR3 length is 14 residues. Trimming removed 2 bases from V and 6 bases from J; junction bases left unmatched: 8. The V gene's germline CDR1 is SGHDT and CDR2 YYEEEE. CDR3 coding DNA: TGTGCCAGCAGCTTCGGGGGAGGGCCAGTCGAGCAGTACTTC. Amino acids: CASSFGGGPVEQYF.

The chain recombines TRBV7-9 with TRBJ2-7; no reliable D call. The CDR3 is 13 amino acids. Germline V gene sequence: CDR1 SEHNR, CDR2 FQNEAQ (reference sequence). V was pared by 5 bases and J by 4 bases, with 12 bases between. In nucleotides, the CDR3 is TGTGCCAGCAGCCCCGACACACGTTACGAGCAGTACTTC. This codes for CASSPDTRYEQYF.

The chain recombines TRBV10-3 with TRBJ2-1; D uncertain. V lost 10 bases and J lost 2, with 15 bases in between. Germline CDR1 is ENHRY and CDR2 is SYGVKD. The CDR3 has 14 amino acids. This chain's CDR3 is CATSPAQPYNEQFF. In nucleotides, the CDR3 is TGTGCCACCTCCCCCGCGCAACCCTACAATGAGCAGTTCTTC.

The rearrangement uses TRBV2 and TRBJ2-7, with 7 bases identical to TRBD2. CDR3 size: 13 residues. J was trimmed by 5 bases and V by 11 bases; bases with no gene match: 12. Germline V gene lookup returns CDR1 SNHLY and CDR2 FYNNEI. The CDR3 DNA is TGTGCCTACAGCAGCGGGGTTATCAACGAGCAGTACTTC. Translating it yields CAYSSGVINEQYF.

The chain links TRBV7-9 to TRBJ2-7, with D hard to call. CDR1 and CDR2 from the germline V gene are SEHNR and FQNEAQ (reference sequence). V dropped 4 bases and J dropped 6 bases, with 13 bases sitting between them. The CDR3 consists of 13 residues. The CDR3 spells CASSSAPVGEQYF. The CDR3 nucleotides are TGTGCCAGCAGCTCAGCCCCAGTGGGCGAGCAGTACTTC.

This clonotype was seen only a few times. The chain joins TRBV9 to TRBJ2-5, with D possibly being TRBD2 (6 bases). V shed 0 bases and J shed 5 bases, with 14 bases lying between them. The CDR3 has 15 residues. Germline CDR1 SGDLS, CDR2 YYNGEE. The CDR3 region has the DNA TGTGCCAGCAGCGTAGGAACTAGCTCTGGGGAGACCCAGTACTTC. It encodes CASSVGTSSGETQYF.

The sample holds a few counts of this clonotype. V is TRBV3-1 and J is TRBJ2-2; 7 bases align to TRBD1. The CDR3 has 16 residues. Trimming took 1 base from V and 1 from J; bases not matched to a gene: 3. Germline CDR1 is LGHDT and CDR2 is YNNKEL (reference sequence). In DNA, the CDR3 is TGTGCCAGCAGCCAAGTAGGACAGGAGAACACCGGGGAGCTGTTTTTT. As protein: CASSQVGQENTGELFF.

V is TRBV15 and J is TRBJ1-2; no reliable D call. The germline V and J ends were trimmed by 5 bases and 3 bases, with 10 bases remaining between them. Germline V gene sequence: CDR1 LNHNV, CDR2 YYDKDF (reference sequence). The CDR3 is 13 residues long. The CDR3: CATSSSRDYGYTF. The CDR3 coding sequence is TGTGCCACCAGCTCTAGTCGGGACTATGGCTACACCTTC.

This clonotype was counted many times. V and J are TRBV6-6 and TRBJ1-2; a possible D gene is TRBD1 (5 bases). The CDR3 sequence is 15 residues long. The germline V gene has CDR1 MNHNY and CDR2 SVGAGI (reference sequence). Trimming shortened V by 0 bases and J by 6 bases, and 14 bases separated the two germline ends. CDR3 sequence: CASSYSTEGGNGYTF. For the CDR3, the DNA is TGTGCCAGCAGTTACTCGACAGAGGGAGGAAATGGCTACACCTTC.

The chain recombines TRBV5-1 with TRBJ2-3; TRBD1 might be the D (6 bases). The germline gives CDR1 SGHRS, CDR2 YFSETQ. Trimming took 1 base from V and 2 from J, leaving 11 bases between them. The CDR3 is 15 amino acids. CDR3 nucleotide sequence: TGCGCCAGCAGCTTGAACACAGGGTCCACAGATACGCAGTATTTT. Amino acids: CASSLNTGSTDTQYF. Full variable domain (rest looked up from reference TRBV5-1 and TRBJ2-3): KAGVTQTPRYLIKTRGQQVTLSCSPISGHRSVSWYQQTPGQGLQFLFEYFSETQRNKGNFPGRFSGRQFSNSRSEMNVSTLELGDSALYLCASSLNTGSTDTQYFGPGTRLTVL.

This clonotype came up a few times. This chain joins TRBV5-1 and TRBJ1-1, with D perhaps matching TRBD1 (5 bases). CDR1 SGHRS and CDR2 YFSETQ come from the germline V gene. V was pared by 4 bases and J by 1 base, with 11 bases between. The CDR3 sequence is 14 residues long. The CDR3: CASSAGLSNTEAFF. For the CDR3, the DNA is TGCGCCAGCAGCGCGGGACTCTCGAACACTGAAGCTTTCTTT. Full variable domain (missing parts from reference TRBV5-1 and TRBJ1-1): KAGVTQTPRYLIKTRGQQVTLSCSPISGHRSVSWYQQTPGQGLQFLFEYFSETQRNKGNFPGRFSGRQFSNSRSEMNVSTLELGDSALYLCASSAGLSNTEAFFGQGTRLTVV.

This clonotype was counted a few times. The chain recombines TRBV7-3 with TRBJ2-3; 8 bases are shared with TRBD2. V trimming: 5 bases; J trimming: 1 base; junction bases outside the gene matches: 2. The CDR3 has 14 residues. Germline values: CDR1 SGHTA, CDR2 FQGTGA. CDR3 in amino acids: CASSKTSGTDTQYF. The CDR3 region has the DNA TGTGCCAGCAGCAAGACTAGCGGCACAGATACGCAGTATTTT.

This chain uses TRBV4-1 with TRBJ1-1, with 7 bases matching TRBD1. Looked up from germline, CDR1 is MGHRA and CDR2 is YSYEKL. The CDR3 loop spans 15 amino acids. V was pared by 3 bases and J by 3 bases, with 7 bases of the junction left unmatched. CDR3 nucleotides: TGCGCCAGCAGCCAGTCGACAGGGACAGACACTGAAGCTTTCTTT. It is translated as CASSQSTGTDTEAFF.

This clonotype has just a few counts. The J gene is TRBJ2-1, the V gene TRBV4-3; 10 bases line up with TRBD2. CDR3 length: 15 amino acids. Germline CDR1 is LGHNA and CDR2 is YSLEER. Germline trimming cut 3 bases from V and 4 bases from J; bases unmatched to any gene: 3. CDR3 residues: CASSHGLAEYNEQFF. The DNA of the CDR3 is TGCGCCAGCAGCCATGGACTAGCGGAATACAATGAGCAGTTCTTC.

This clonotype was seen only a few times. The rearrangement joins TRBV6-2 or TRBV6-3 to TRBJ2-2; D unclear. Trimming shortened V by 3 bases and J by 8 bases, and 10 bases separated the two germline ends. The CDR3 loop spans 13 amino acids. CDR1 is MNHEY and CDR2 is SVGEGT in the germline V gene. In nucleotides, the CDR3 is TGTGCCAGCAGTTATGTTCTAGTGGGGGAGCTGTTTTTT. Translating gives CASSYVLVGELFF.

This clonotype has ten or more counts. The rearrangement links TRBV20-1 to TRBJ2-4; tentative D call: TRBD2 (6 bases). The CDR3 has 13 amino acids. The V gene's germline CDR1 is DFQATT and CDR2 SNEGSKA (reference sequence). Trimming stripped 6 bases from V and 1 base from J, with 10 bases between. The CDR3 loop is CSAAGRAKNIQYF. As DNA, the CDR3 is TGCAGTGCAGCTGGGAGGGCCAAAAACATTCAGTACTTC.

This clonotype was observed a handful of times. The V gene is TRBV7-3, the J gene TRBJ2-1; TRBD2 agrees at 8 bases. CDR3 size: 14 residues. Germline CDR1 SGHTA, CDR2 FQGTGA. V was pared by 5 bases and J by 7 bases, with 7 bases of the junction left unmatched. CDR3 loop: CASSGGLAANEQFF. Here the CDR3 DNA reads TGTGCCAGCAGCGGTGGACTAGCAGCGAATGAGCAGTTCTTC.

The table lists this clonotype with a few counts. The gene calls are TRBV21-1 and TRBJ1-4; the DNA was not compared with TRBD1, the D call given in the table. TRBV21-1 is termed a pseudogene. This CDR3 spans 13 amino acids. CDR3 in amino acids: CASTPAWNEKLFF. The CDR3 DNA follows: TGTGCCAGCACCCCGGCGTGGAATGAAAAACTGTTTTTT.

J is TRBJ1-5 and V is TRBV2, with D uncertain. V was clipped by 5 bases and J by 5 bases, with 7 bases between them. Germline V gene sequence: CDR1 SNHLY, CDR2 FYNNEI. This CDR3 spans 12 amino acids. The CDR3 sequence: CASSRQDQPQHF. The CDR3 DNA reads as TGTGCCAGCAGTCGGCAAGATCAGCCCCAGCATTTT.

The chain has TRBV21-1 and TRBJ1-2. TRBV21-1 is a pseudogene segment. There are 14 residues in the CDR3. The CDR3 spells CASGGTSGGYGYTF. CDR3 nucleotide sequence: TGTGCCAGCGGCGGGACTTCGGGGGGCTATGGCTACACCTTC.

This chain links TRBV30 with TRBJ1-2; D might be TRBD1 (5 bases). The germline V gene encodes CDR1 GTSNPN and CDR2 SVGIG (reference sequence). The CDR3 has 13 residues. Trimming removed 8 bases at V and 8 bases at J, with 21 bases between. The CDR3 reads CAGAGGGRNGYTF. In DNA form, the CDR3 reads TGTGCCGGAGCTGGGGGGGGTCGGAACGGCTACACCTTC.

Ten or more counts support this clonotype. The chain employs TRBV24-1 and TRBJ2-3, with D tentatively TRBD2 (6 bases). V was cut by 1 base and J by 6 bases, with 10 bases left in between. The CDR3 has 14 amino acids. Per germline, CDR1 KGHDR and CDR2 SFDVKD. The CDR3 bases are TGTGCCACCAGTGATTTTGCGGGGTCGGATACGCAGTATTTT. Its translation is CATSDFAGSDTQYF.